The rows below give T cell receptor beta chains drawn from one sample of a study of T-cell memory formation after mild COVID-19. TCRdb reprocessed the 5' RACE reads via MiXCR and lists one record per CDR3 protein. The sample lists 300,000 to 400,000 distinct CDR3 sequences; 15% were seen once. Material for sequencing was PBMCs or a T cell subset sorted from them (not recorded which). Receptor source: a man aged 18-30 years who had mild COVID-19 (a few samples of this study predate the infection). Cell type and time point are not known. CDR3s include the opening cysteine and the closing phenylalanine or tryptophan. D genes are given only for firm matches. Size values are once, few and many counts, or a class for expanded clones, and some rows have none.

j_gene | d_gene | abundance | v_gene | CDR3aa | CDR3nt
TRBJ2-1 | TRBD2 | NA | TRBV29-1 | CSATSGRPMYNEQFF | TGCAGCGCTACTAGCGGGAGGCCGATGTACAATGAGCAGTTCTTC
TRBJ2-7 | NA | few | TRBV6-6 | CASSYVSYEQYF | TGTGCCAGCAGTTATGTCTCCTACGAGCAGTACTTC
TRBJ2-1 | NA | many | TRBV3-1 | CASSQSPENEQFF | TGTGCCAGCAGCCAGTCTCCGGAAAATGAGCAGTTCTTC
TRBJ1-1 | NA | few | TRBV30 | CASRVMNTEAFF | TGTGCCTCCAGGGTGATGAACACTGAAGCTTTCTTT
TRBJ2-3 | NA | NA | TRBV18 | CASSPPGTPLGTQYF | TGTGCCAGCTCACCACCAGGGACCCCCCTGGGTACGCAGTATTTT
TRBJ2-3 | NA | many | TRBV12-3/TRBV12-4 | CASSFWGIRTDTQYF | TGTGCCAGCAGTTTCTGGGGGATCCGCACAGATACGCAGTATTTT
TRBJ2-2 | NA | NA | TRBV25-1 | CASSESDRPNTGELFF | TGTGCCAGCAGTGAATCGGACAGACCGAACACCGGGGAGCTGTTTTTT
TRBJ2-4 | NA | few | TRBV27 | CASSLIGLLAKNIQYF | TGTGCCAGCAGTTTGATCGGGTTACTAGCCAAAAACATTCAGTACTTC
TRBJ2-3 | NA | few | TRBV12-3/TRBV12-4 | CASSPYSDTQYF | TGTGCCAGCAGTCCCTACTCCGATACGCAGTATTTT
TRBJ2-3 | TRBD1 | few | TRBV6-5 | CASSYRTGTDTQYF | TGTGCCAGCAGTTACAGGACAGGGACAGATACGCAGTATTTT
TRBJ1-1 | NA | NA | TRBV6-5 | CASSYYRRLNTEAFF | TGTGCCAGCAGTTATTATCGGAGGTTGAACACTGAAGCTTTCTTT
TRBJ2-7 | TRBD1 | NA | TRBV29-1 | CSVRNRGKYEQYF | TGCAGCGTCCGCAACAGGGGGAAATACGAGCAGTACTTC
TRBJ1-4 | TRBD1 | NA | TRBV7-3 | CASSDREEKKLFF | TGTGCCAGCAGCGACAGGGAGGAGAAAAAACTGTTTTTT
TRBJ2-1 | NA | few | TRBV21-1 | CASAIERYNEQFF | TGTGCCAGCGCGATAGAACGGTACAATGAGCAGTTCTTC
TRBJ2-3 | NA | few | TRBV15 | CATSRDWRGTSTDTQYF | TGTGCCACCAGCAGAGATTGGAGGGGCACTAGCACAGATACGCAGTATTTT
TRBJ1-2 | NA | NA | TRBV5-5 | CASSLAGSGDYKFGYTF | TGTGCCAGCAGCTTGGCCGGATCGGGGGACTATAAATTTGGCTACACCTTC
TRBJ2-3 | NA | few | TRBV5-1 | CASSTGGSDTQYF | TGCGCCAGCAGCACTGGGGGTTCAGATACGCAGTATTTT
TRBJ2-5 | NA | NA | TRBV20-1 | CSDEEGETQYF | TGCAGTGATGAGGAGGGAGAGACCCAGTACTTC
TRBJ2-7 | NA | many | TRBV12-3/TRBV12-4 | CASSLWGRGYEQYF | TGTGCCAGCAGTTTATGGGGCAGGGGCTACGAGCAGTACTTC
TRBJ2-1 | NA | NA | TRBV7-8 | CASSPGGAGRNEQFF | TGTGCCAGCAGCCCGGGCGGGGCAGGGAGGAATGAGCAGTTCTTC
TRBJ1-2 | NA | NA | TRBV7-9 | CASSRQNYGYTF | TGTGCCAGCAGCAGGCAGAACTATGGCTACACCTTC
TRBJ2-1 | NA | few | TRBV7-9 | CASVRGFEQFF | TGTGCCAGCGTAAGGGGATTTGAGCAGTTCTTC
TRBJ2-2 | NA | NA | TRBV4-1 | CASSQIREFLSQELFF | TGCGCCAGCAGCCAAATTCGCGAGTTTCTCAGTCAAGAGCTGTTTTTT
TRBJ1-2 | NA | NA | TRBV15 | CATSRDNGYGYTF | TGTGCCACCAGCAGAGATAACGGCTATGGCTACACCTTC
TRBJ1-3 | NA | few | TRBV4-3 | CASSQDPRNRGRTLDSGNTIYF | TGCGCCAGCAGCCAGGATCCGAGAAATAGAGGACGGACCCTGGACTCTGGAAACACCATATATTTT
TRBJ1-6 | NA | NA | TRBV18 | CASSPTEYNSPLHF | TGTGCCAGCTCACCGACTGAATATAATTCACCCCTCCACTTT
TRBJ2-5 | NA | few | TRBV15 | CATSSRGETQYF | TGTGCCACCAGCAGCCGCGGAGAGACCCAGTACTTC
TRBJ2-2 | NA | few | TRBV7-2 | CASSFQGTNTGELFF | TGTGCCAGCAGCTTTCAGGGGACGAACACCGGGGAGCTGTTTTTT
TRBJ1-2 | NA | NA | TRBV6-5 | CASSPRGARGYTF | TGTGCCAGCAGTCCGCGGGGGGCGCGGGGCTACACCTTC
TRBJ2-7 | NA | NA | TRBV27 | CASSSRGERTRFDEQYF | TGTGCCAGCAGTTCGAGGGGGGAGCGGACTAGGTTTGACGAGCAGTACTTC
TRBJ2-5 | NA | few | TRBV9 | CASSRSGVWGETQYF | TGTGCCAGCAGCCGGTCGGGGGTGTGGGGAGAGACCCAGTACTTC
TRBJ1-3 | NA | NA | TRBV19 | CASRKGRSSGNTIYF | TGTGCCAGTAGGAAAGGACGGAGCTCTGGAAACACCATATATTTT
TRBJ2-1 | NA | few | TRBV7-8 | CASSSQWGGENEQFF | TGTGCCAGCAGTTCACAATGGGGGGGCGAAAATGAGCAGTTCTTC
TRBJ1-4 | NA | NA | TRBV5-6 | CASSLDVNEKLFF | TGTGCCAGCAGCTTGGACGTCAATGAAAAACTGTTTTTT
TRBJ2-2 | NA | NA | TRBV10-2 | CASAGRSPTRANTGELFF | TGCGCCAGCGCGGGTCGGTCCCCGACAAGGGCTAACACCGGGGAGCTGTTTTTT
TRBJ2-7 | TRBD1 | many | TRBV29-1 | CSVFRDSHEQYF | TGCAGCGTTTTCCGGGACAGTCACGAGCAGTACTTC
TRBJ2-7 | NA | few | TRBV16 | CASANLAGSHEQYF | TGTGCCAGCGCCAACTTAGCAGGGTCCCACGAGCAGTACTTC
TRBJ2-3 | TRBD1 | many | TRBV7-8 | CASSLASTGGTDTQYF | TGTGCCAGCAGCTTAGCGTCTACAGGGGGAACAGATACGCAGTATTTT
TRBJ2-5 | NA | NA | TRBV12-3/TRBV12-4 | CASTPSTVETQYF | TGTGCCAGCACCCCGAGTACAGTCGAGACCCAGTACTTC
TRBJ2-1 | NA | many | TRBV9 | CASSVALGTTYNEQFF | TGTGCCAGCAGCGTAGCCCTCGGGACCACCTACAATGAGCAGTTCTTC
TRBJ2-5 | TRBD2 | many | TRBV2 | CASTFWGGPQTQYF | TGTGCCAGCACCTTTTGGGGGGGACCTCAGACCCAGTACTTC
TRBJ2-1 | TRBD2 | few | TRBV7-8 | CASSFLAGGTGEQFF | TGTGCCAGCAGCTTCCTAGCGGGAGGGACGGGTGAGCAGTTCTTC
TRBJ2-7 | NA | few | TRBV2 | CASTSEVEQYF | TGTGCCAGCACCTCGGAAGTCGAGCAGTACTTC
TRBJ2-7 | NA | NA | TRBV6-2/TRBV6-3 | CASGGPFSYEQYF | TGTGCCAGCGGCGGGCCTTTCTCCTACGAGCAGTACTTC
TRBJ2-1 | NA | NA | TRBV28 | CASSSAGGDFEQFF | TGTGCCAGCAGTTCGGCAGGGGGGGACTTTGAGCAGTTCTTC
TRBJ2-3 | NA | NA | TRBV29-1 | CSVEEGGADTQYF | TGCAGCGTTGAAGAAGGGGGGGCAGATACGCAGTATTTT
TRBJ2-5 | NA | NA | TRBV6-2/TRBV6-3 | CASSYEAIQETQYF | TGTGCCAGCAGTTACGAGGCAATACAAGAGACCCAGTACTTC
TRBJ2-5 | TRBD1 | NA | TRBV4-1 | CASSQVVRGLQETQYF | TGCGCCAGCAGCCAAGTCGTCAGGGGGCTTCAAGAGACCCAGTACTTC
TRBJ2-6 | NA | NA | TRBV19 | CASSIGANVLTF | TGTGCCAGTAGTATAGGGGCCAACGTCCTGACTTTC
TRBJ1-4 | NA | NA | TRBV2 | CASSFGRGANEKLFF | TGTGCCAGCAGCTTCGGCCGGGGAGCTAATGAAAAACTGTTTTTT
TRBJ2-5 | NA | NA | TRBV9 | CASSVGTAGGAETQYF | TGTGCCAGCAGCGTAGGGACGGCGGGCGGAGCCGAGACCCAGTACTTC
TRBJ2-1 | TRBD2 | NA | TRBV6-2/TRBV6-3 | CASSPLGVGLAGVGEQFF | TGTGCCAGCAGTCCTCTAGGGGTCGGACTAGCGGGAGTCGGGGAGCAGTTCTTC
TRBJ2-3 | NA | many | TRBV10-3 | CAISESGPRGNTQYF | TGTGCCATCAGTGAGTCGGGACCTCGGGGGAATACGCAGTATTTT
TRBJ1-6 | TRBD1 | NA | TRBV12-3/TRBV12-4 | CASSPGTGRSPLHF | TGTGCCAGCAGTCCCGGGACAGGGCGTTCACCCCTCCACTTT
TRBJ2-5 | NA | many | TRBV4-2 | CASSSIGGVDQETQYF | TGTGCCAGCAGCTCGATCGGCGGGGTAGACCAAGAGACCCAGTACTTC
TRBJ2-1 | NA | once | TRBV30 | CAWSPDSYNEQFF | TGTGCCTGGAGCCCGGACAGCTACAATGAGCAGTTCTTC
TRBJ1-1 | NA | few | TRBV27 | CASSTAAGLGFTEAFF | TGTGCCAGCAGCACAGCCGCGGGTCTCGGATTCACTGAAGCTTTCTTT
TRBJ2-1 | NA | few | TRBV5-3 | CAGIRPGGHNEQFF | TGTGCCGGCATACGGCCGGGGGGCCACAATGAGCAGTTCTTC
TRBJ2-1 | NA | few | TRBV25-1 | CASSESESSYNEQFF | TGTGCCAGCAGTGAATCAGAGAGCTCCTACAATGAGCAGTTCTTC